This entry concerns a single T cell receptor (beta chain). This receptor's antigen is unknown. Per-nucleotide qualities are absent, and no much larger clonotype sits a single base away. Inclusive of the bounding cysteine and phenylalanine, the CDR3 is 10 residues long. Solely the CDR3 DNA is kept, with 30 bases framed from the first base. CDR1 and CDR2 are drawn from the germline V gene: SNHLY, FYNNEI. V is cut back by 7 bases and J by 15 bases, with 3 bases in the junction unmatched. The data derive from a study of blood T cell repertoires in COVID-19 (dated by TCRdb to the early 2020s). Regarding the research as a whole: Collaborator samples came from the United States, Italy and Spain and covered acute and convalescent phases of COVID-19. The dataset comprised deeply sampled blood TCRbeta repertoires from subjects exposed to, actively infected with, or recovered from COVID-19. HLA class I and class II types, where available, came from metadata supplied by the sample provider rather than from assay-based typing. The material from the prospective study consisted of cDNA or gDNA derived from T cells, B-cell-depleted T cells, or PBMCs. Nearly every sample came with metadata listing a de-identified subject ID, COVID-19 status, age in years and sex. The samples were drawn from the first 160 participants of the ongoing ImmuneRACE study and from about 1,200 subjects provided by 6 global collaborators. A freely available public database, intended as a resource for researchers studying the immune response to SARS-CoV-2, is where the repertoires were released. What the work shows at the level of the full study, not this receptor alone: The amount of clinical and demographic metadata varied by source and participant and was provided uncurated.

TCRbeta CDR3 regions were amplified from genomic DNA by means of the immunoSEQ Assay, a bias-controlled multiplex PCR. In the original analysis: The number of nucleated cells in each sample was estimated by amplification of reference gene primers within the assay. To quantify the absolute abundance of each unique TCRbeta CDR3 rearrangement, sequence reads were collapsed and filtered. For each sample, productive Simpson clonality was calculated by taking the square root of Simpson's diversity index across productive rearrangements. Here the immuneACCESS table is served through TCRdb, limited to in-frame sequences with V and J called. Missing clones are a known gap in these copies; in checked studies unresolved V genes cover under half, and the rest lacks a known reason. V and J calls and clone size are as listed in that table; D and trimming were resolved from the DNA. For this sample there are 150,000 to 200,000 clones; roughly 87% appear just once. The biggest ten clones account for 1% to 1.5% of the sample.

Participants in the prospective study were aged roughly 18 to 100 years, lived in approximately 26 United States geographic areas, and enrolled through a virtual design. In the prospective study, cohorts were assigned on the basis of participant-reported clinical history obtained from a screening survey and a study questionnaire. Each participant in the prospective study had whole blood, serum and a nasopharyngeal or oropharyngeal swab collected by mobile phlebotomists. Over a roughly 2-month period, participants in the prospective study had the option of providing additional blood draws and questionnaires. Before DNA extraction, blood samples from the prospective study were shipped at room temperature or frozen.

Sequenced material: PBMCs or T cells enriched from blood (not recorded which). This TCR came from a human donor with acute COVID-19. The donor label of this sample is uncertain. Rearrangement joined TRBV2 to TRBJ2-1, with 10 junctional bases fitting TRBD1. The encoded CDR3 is CASKRTGGFF. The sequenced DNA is TGTGCCAGCAAACGGACAGGGGGGTTCTTC.